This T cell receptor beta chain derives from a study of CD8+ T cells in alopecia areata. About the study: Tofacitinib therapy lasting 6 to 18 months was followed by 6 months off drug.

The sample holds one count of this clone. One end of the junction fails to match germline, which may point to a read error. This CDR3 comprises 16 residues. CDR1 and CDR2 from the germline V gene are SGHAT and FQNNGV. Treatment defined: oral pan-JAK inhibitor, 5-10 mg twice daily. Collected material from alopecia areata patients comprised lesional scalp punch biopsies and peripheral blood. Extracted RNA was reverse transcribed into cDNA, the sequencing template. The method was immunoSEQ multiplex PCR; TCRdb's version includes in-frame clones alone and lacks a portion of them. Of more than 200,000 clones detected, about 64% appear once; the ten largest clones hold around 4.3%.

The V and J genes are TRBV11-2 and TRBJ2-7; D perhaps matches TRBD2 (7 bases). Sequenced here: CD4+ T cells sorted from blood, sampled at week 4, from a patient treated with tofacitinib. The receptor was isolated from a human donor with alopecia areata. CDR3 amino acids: CASSPLGRRGDYGQYF. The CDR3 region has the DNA TGTGCCAGCAGCCCGCTCGGCCGGAGGGGGGACTACGGGCAGTACTTC.